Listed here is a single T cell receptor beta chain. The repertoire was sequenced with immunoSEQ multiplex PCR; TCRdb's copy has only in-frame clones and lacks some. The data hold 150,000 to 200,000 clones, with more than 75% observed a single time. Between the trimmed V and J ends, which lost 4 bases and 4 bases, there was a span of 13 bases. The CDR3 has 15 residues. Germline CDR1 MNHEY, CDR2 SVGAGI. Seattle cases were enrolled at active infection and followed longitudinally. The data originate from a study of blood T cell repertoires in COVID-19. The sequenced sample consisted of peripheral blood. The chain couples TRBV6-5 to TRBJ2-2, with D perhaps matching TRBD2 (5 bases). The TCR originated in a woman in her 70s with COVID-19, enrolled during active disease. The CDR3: CASSSRTGTTGELFF. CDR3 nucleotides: TGTGCCAGCAGTTCGAGGACTGGAACCACCGGGGAGCTGTTTTTT.